This TCR beta chain was obtained from a study of Ad26.COV2.S vaccination and SARS-CoV-2 variants. Study outcomes and limitations: Possibly, TCR breadth and depth analyses underestimated total T cell responses. A substantial breadth of spike-specific CD8+ and CD4+ T cell responses after vaccination has been reported.

Clones were read by immunoSEQ multiplex PCR, and TCRdb kept only the in-frame ones, dropping some. The sample includes roughly 140,000 clones, roughly 85% seen only once; the top ten take 4.5% to 6%. Notes on this clone: Its antigen is not identified.

V was cut by 7 bases and J by 1 base, with 14 bases left in between. This CDR3 has 15 residues. Per the germline V gene, CDR1 is SNHLY and CDR2 is FYNNEI. The sample consisted of peripheral blood, taken after recovery from COVID-19. The receptor comes from a human donor who had recovered from COVID-19. J is TRBJ2-1 and V is TRBV2, with D perhaps matching TRBD1 (6 bases). The CDR3 DNA is TGTGCCAGCACCCAGGGGATGGGGTCCTACAATGAGCAGTTCTTC. Encoded protein: CASTQGMGSYNEQFF.